The rows below give T cell receptor beta chains drawn from one sample of a study of T cell repertoires in cytomegalovirus infection. TCRdb re-analysed the reads in MiXCR, keeping a single row per CDR3 protein. The profile shows about 920,000 distinct CDR3 sequences, 25% to 40% of them singletons. These receptors' targets are unknown. Material: cultured CD8+ T cells from PBMCs, obtained from culture after CMV antigen stimulation. These TCRs come from a human donor in good health (CMV status not recorded). Some clones in this sample may be carry-over from other donors' samples. Both conserved end residues are part of each CDR3. A D gene is named only where the DNA matches it firmly. Size is stated for part of the rows, as once, few or many counts, or as a class when the clone is expanded.

d_call clone_size j_call v_call cdr3_aa cdr3_nt
TRBD1 - TRBJ2-3 TRBV19 CASSVGQGLADTQYF TGTGCCAGTAGTGTCGGACAGGGATTAGCAGATACGCAGTATTTT
- - TRBJ1-6 TRBV27 CASSSGWGNSPLHF TGTGCCAGCAGTTCCGGGTGGGGAAATTCACCCCTCCACTTT
TRBD1 - TRBJ1-1 TRBV7-6 CASNYRQGSFTEAFF TGTGCCAGCAACTATAGACAGGGGTCGTTCACTGAAGCTTTCTTT
- many TRBJ1-5 TRBV6-2/TRBV6-3 CASSTQAQGNQPQHF TGTGCCAGCAGTACCCAGGCACAGGGCAATCAGCCCCAGCATTTT
TRBD2 - TRBJ2-7 TRBV19 CASSIFSGGDYEQYF TGTGCCAGTAGTATCTTTAGCGGGGGTGACTACGAGCAGTACTTC
TRBD1 - TRBJ1-6 TRBV3-1 CASSPQDRGSNSPLHF TGTGCCAGCAGCCCCCAGGACAGGGGAAGCAATTCACCCCTCCACTTT
- few TRBJ2-5 TRBV27 CASSRERGQETQYF TGTGCCAGCAGCCGGGAGAGGGGGCAAGAGACCCAGTACTTC
- many TRBJ1-5 TRBV3-1 CASSPQGTELHSNQPQHF TGTGCCAGCAGCCCCCAAGGGACGGAATTACATAGCAATCAGCCCCAGCATTTT
- - TRBJ1-1 TRBV4-1 CASSQDWFEAFF TGCGCCAGCAGCCAAGATTGGTTTGAAGCTTTCTTT
- - TRBJ2-1 TRBV4-3 CASRQESGHRNNEQFF TGCGCCAGCAGACAAGAGTCGGGACATAGAAACAATGAGCAGTTCTTC
TRBD1 many TRBJ2-1 TRBV7-2 CASSFGTVYNEQFF TGTGCCAGCAGCTTCGGGACAGTCTACAATGAGCAGTTCTTC
- few TRBJ1-2 TRBV7-9 CASTSDVNYGYTF TGTGCCAGCACCTCGGACGTTAACTATGGCTACACCTTC